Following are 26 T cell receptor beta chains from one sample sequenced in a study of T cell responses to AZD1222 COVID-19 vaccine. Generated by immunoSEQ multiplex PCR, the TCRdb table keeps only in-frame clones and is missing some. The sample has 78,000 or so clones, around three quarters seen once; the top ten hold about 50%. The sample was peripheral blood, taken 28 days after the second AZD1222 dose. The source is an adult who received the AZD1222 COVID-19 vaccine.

CDR3 protein: CAISESGGVGEQFF. The CDR3 DNA follows: TGTGCCATCAGTGAGTCGGGGGGGGTCGGTGAGCAGTTCTTC. This chain links TRBV10-3 with TRBJ2-1, with TRBD2 identical over 7 bases. This CDR3 has 14 amino acids. CDR1 is ENHRY and CDR2 is SYGVKD in the germline V gene. The V and J ends lost 0 bases and 9 bases, in that order; junction bases with no gene match: 5.

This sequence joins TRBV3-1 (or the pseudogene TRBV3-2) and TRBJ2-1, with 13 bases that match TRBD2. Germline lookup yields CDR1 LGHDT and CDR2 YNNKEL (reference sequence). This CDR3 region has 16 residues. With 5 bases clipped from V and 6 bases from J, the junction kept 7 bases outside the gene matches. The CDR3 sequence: CASSAGLAGVVNEQFF. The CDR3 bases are TGTGCCAGCAGCGCTGGACTAGCGGGAGTGGTCAATGAGCAGTTCTTC.

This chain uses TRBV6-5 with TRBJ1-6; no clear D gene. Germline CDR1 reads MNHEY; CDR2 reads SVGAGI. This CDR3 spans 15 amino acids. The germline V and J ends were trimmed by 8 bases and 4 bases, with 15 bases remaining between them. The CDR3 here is CASGMDETYNSPLHF. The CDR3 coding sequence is TGTGCCAGCGGTATGGATGAGACTTATAATTCACCCCTCCACTTT.

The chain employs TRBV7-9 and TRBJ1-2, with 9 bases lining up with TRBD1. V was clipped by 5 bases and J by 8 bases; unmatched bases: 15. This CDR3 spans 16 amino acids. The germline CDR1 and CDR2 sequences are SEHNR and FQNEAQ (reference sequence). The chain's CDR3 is CASSPRTGEYSVGYTF. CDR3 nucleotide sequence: TGTGCCAGCAGCCCGAGGACAGGGGAGTACTCGGTCGGCTACACCTTC.

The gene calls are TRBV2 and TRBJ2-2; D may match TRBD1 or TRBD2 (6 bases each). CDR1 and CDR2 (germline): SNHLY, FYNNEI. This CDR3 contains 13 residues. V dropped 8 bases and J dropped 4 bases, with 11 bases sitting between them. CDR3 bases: TGTGCCAGCCTAGGGGGGAGCACCGGGGAGCTGTTTTTT. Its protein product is CASLGGSTGELFF.

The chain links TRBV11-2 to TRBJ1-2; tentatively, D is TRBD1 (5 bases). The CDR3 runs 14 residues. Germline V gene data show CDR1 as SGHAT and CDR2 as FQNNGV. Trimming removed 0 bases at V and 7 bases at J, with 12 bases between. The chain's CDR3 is CASSLEGEGSGYTF. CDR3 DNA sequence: TGTGCCAGCAGCTTAGAAGGGGAGGGATCTGGCTACACCTTC.

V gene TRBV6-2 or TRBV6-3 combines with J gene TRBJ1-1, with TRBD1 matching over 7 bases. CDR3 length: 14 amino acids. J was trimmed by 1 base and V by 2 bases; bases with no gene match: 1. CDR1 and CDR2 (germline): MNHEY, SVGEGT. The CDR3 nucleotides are TGTGCCAGCAGTTACGACAGGGCGAACACTGAAGCTTTCTTT. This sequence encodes CASSYDRANTEAFF.

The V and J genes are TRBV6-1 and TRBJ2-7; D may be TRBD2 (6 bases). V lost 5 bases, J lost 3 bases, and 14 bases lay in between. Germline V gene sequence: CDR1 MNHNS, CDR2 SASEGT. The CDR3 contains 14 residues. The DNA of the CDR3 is TGTGCCAGCAGTTTAACCGGGAGCGACTACGAGCAGTACTTC. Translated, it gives CASSLTGSDYEQYF.

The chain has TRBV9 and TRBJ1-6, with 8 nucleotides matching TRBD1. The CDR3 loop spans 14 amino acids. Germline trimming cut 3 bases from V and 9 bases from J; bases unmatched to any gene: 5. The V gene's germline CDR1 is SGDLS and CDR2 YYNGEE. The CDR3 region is CASSETGVSSPLHF. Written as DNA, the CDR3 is TGTGCCAGCAGCGAGACAGGGGTCAGTTCACCCCTCCACTTT.

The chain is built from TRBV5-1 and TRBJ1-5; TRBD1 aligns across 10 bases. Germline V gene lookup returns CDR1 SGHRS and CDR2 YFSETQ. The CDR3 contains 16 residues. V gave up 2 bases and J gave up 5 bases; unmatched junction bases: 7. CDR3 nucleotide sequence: TGCGCCAGCAGCTTCAACCCGGGACAGGGGTATCAGCCCCAGCATTTT. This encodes CASSFNPGQGYQPQHF.

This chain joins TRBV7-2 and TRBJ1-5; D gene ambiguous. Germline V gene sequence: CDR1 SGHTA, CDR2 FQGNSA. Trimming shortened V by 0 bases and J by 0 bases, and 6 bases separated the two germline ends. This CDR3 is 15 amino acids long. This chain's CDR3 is CASSLALFSNQPQHF. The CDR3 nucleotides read TGTGCCAGCAGCTTAGCTTTGTTTAGCAATCAGCCCCAGCATTTT.

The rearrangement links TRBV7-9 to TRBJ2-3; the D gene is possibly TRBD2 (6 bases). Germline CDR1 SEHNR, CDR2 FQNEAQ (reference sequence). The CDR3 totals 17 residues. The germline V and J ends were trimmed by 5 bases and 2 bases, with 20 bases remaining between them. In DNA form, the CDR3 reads TGTGCCAGCAGCACACAACCCGGGGGAACCGCCACAGATACGCAGTATTTT. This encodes CASSTQPGGTATDTQYF.

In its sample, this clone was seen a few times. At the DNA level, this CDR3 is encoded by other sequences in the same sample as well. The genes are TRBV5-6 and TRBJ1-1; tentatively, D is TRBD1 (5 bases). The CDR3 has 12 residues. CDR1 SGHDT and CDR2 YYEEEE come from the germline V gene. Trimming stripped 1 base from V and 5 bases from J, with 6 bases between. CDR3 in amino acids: CASSLRGTEAFF. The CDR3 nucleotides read TGTGCCAGCAGCTTGAGGGGTACTGAAGCTTTCTTT. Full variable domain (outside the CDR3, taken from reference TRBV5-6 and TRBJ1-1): DAGVTQSPTHLIKTRGQQVTLRCSPKSGHDTVSWYQQALGQGPQFIFQYYEEEERQRGNFPDRFSGHQFPNYSSELNVNALLLGDSALYLCASSLRGTEAFFGQGTRLTVV.

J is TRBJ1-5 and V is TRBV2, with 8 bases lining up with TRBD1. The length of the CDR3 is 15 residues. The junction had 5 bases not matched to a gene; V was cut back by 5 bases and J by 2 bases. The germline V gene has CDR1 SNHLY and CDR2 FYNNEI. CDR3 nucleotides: TGTGCCAGCAGTCCTCAGACAGGGGGCAATCAGCCCCAGCATTTT. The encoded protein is CASSPQTGGNQPQHF.

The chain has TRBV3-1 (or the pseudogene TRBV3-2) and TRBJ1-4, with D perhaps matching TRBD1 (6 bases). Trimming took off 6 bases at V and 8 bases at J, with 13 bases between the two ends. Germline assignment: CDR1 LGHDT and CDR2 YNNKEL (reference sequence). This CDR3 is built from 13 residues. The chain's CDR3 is CASRDGTTEKLFF. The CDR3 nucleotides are TGTGCCAGCAGGGACGGGACAACCGAAAAACTGTTTTTT.

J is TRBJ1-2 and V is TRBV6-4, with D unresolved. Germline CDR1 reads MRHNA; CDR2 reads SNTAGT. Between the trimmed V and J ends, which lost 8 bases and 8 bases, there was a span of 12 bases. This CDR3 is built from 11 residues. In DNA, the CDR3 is TGTGCCAGCCCATATAGTTTGGGCTACACCTTC. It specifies CASPYSLGYTF.

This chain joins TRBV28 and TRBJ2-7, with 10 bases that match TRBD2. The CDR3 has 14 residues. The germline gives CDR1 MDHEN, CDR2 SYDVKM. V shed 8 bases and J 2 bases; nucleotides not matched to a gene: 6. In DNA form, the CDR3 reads TGTGCCAGCGCAACTAGCGGGGCCACCTACGAGCAGTACTTC. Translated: CASATSGATYEQYF.

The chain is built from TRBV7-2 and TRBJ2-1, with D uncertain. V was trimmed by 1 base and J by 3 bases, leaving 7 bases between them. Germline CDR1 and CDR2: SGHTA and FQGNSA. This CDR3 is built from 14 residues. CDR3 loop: CASSLDSYYNEQFF. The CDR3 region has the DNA TGTGCCAGCAGCTTAGACAGCTACTACAATGAGCAGTTCTTC.

The CDR3 protein is CASSIGIGTEAFF. CDR3 DNA sequence: TGTGCCAGCAGCATCGGGATCGGAACTGAAGCTTTCTTT. This rearrangement joins TRBV9 to TRBJ1-1; no clear D gene. The CDR3 extends over 13 amino acids. The ends were cut back, 4 bases at V and 5 bases at J, with 12 bases in the middle. Germline CDR1 and CDR2: SGDLS and YYNGEE.

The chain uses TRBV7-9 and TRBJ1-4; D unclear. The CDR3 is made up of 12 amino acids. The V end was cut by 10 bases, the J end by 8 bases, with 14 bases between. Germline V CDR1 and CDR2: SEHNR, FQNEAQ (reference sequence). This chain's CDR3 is CAINQRSEKLFF. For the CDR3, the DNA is TGTGCCATAAACCAAAGGAGCGAAAAACTGTTTTTT.

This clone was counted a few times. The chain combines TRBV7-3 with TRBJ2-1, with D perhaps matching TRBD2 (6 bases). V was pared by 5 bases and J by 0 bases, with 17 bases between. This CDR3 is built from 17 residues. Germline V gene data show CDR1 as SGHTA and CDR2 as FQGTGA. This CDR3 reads CASSATTGTDSYNEQFF. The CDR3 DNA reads TGTGCCAGCAGCGCTACGACCGGGACTGACTCCTACAATGAGCAGTTCTTC.

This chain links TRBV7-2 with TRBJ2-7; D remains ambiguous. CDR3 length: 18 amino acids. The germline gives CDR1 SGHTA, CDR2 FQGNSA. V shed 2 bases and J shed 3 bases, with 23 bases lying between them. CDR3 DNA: TGTGCCAGCAGCTTACGCCCTGGCCTCGGGTGGGTTGACTACGAGCAGTACTTC. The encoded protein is CASSLRPGLGWVDYEQYF. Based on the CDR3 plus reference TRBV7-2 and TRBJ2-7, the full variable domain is GAGVSQSPSNKVTEKGKDVELRCDPISGHTALYWYRQSLGQGLEFLIYFQGNSAPDKSGLPSDRFSAERTGGSVSTLTIQRTQQEDSAVYLCASSLRPGLGWVDYEQYFGPGTRLTVT.

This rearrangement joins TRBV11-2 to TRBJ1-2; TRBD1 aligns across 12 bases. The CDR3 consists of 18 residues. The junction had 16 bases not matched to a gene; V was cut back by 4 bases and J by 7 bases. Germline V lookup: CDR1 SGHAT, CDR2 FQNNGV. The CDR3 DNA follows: TGTGCCAGCAGCTCCCGTTGGGGACAGGGGGCGTTGGAAGCTGGCTACACCTTC. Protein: CASSSRWGQGALEAGYTF.

DNA of the CDR3: TGCGCCAGCAGCTTGGTAGGACCCCCCGAGACTGAAGCTTTCTTT. This gives the protein CASSLVGPPETEAFF. The chain employs TRBV5-1 and TRBJ1-1; no reliable D call. Germline V CDR1 and CDR2: SGHRS, YFSETQ. The CDR3 extends over 15 amino acids. Trimming shortened V by 0 bases and J by 5 bases, and 14 bases separated the two germline ends.

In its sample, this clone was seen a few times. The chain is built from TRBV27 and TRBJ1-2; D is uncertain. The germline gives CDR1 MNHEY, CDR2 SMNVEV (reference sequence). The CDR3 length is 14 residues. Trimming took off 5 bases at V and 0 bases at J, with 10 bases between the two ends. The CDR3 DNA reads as TGTGCCAGCAGTCCCCTAACAGCTAACTATGGCTACACCTTC. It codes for CASSPLTANYGYTF.

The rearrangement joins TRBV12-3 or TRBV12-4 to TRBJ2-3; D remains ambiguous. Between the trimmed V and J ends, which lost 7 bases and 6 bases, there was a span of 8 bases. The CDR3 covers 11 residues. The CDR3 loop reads CASNQGDTQYF. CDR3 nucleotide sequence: TGTGCCAGCAACCAAGGGGATACGCAGTATTTT.